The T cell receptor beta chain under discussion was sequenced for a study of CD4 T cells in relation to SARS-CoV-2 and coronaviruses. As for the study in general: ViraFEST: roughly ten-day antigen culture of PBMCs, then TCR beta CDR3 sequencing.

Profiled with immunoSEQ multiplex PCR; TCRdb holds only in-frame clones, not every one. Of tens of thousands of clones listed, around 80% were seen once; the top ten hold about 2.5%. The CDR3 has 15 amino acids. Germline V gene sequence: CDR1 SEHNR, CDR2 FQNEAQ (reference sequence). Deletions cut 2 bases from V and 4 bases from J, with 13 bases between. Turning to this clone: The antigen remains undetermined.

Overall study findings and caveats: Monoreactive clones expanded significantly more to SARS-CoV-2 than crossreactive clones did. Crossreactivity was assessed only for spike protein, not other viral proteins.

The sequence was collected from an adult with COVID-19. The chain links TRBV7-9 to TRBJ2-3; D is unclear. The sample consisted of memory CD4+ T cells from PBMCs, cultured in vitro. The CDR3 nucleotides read TGTGCCAGCAGCTTACTCACCCCCTTGGCAGATACGCAGTATTTT. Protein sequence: CASSLLTPLADTQYF.